Listed below are T cell receptor beta chains from one sample, sequenced in a study of T-cell memory formation after mild COVID-19. Via MiXCR, TCRdb re-called the 5' RACE reads, giving one row per CDR3 protein. The sample lists fewer than 300,000 distinct CDR3 sequences; roughly 18% were seen once. The sample taken for sequencing was PBMCs or a T cell subset sorted from them (not recorded which). The receptors come from a man younger than 35 who had mild COVID-19 (a few samples of this study predate the infection). Cell type and time point are not known. Both conserved end residues are part of each CDR3. Fields, in order: J gene, D gene, clone size, V gene, CDR3 protein, CDR3 DNA. The D gene is left open where the match is weak. Some rows have no size entry. The others give once, few or many, or a class for an expanded clone.

TRBJ2-3,TRBD2,NA,TRBV7-9,CASSSTPGGTRGASDTQYF,TGTGCCAGCAGCTCTACCCCGGGGGGTACTAGAGGTGCTTCAGATACGCAGTATTTT
TRBJ2-5,TRBD1,few,TRBV7-7,CASAPGQGYQETQYF,TGTGCTAGCGCACCGGGACAGGGATACCAAGAGACCCAGTACTTC
TRBJ2-3,NA,NA,TRBV2,CASSDVSGQASTDTQYF,TGTGCCAGCAGTGATGTGTCGGGACAAGCTAGCACAGATACGCAGTATTTT
TRBJ2-1,TRBD1,NA,TRBV4-3,CASSAPGQGWGEQFF,TGCGCCAGCAGCGCACCGGGACAGGGGTGGGGTGAGCAGTTCTTC
TRBJ2-7,NA,few,TRBV29-1,CSVGQAYEQYF,TGCAGCGTTGGGCAGGCGTACGAGCAGTACTTC
TRBJ1-2,TRBD1,few,TRBV6-5,CASSLQGDRVWAYGYTF,TGTGCCAGCAGTCTCCAGGGGGATCGGGTATGGGCCTATGGCTACACCTTC
TRBJ2-1,NA,few,TRBV12-3/TRBV12-4,CASSLFSRGTAEQFF,TGTGCCAGCAGTTTGTTCTCTCGGGGGACGGCTGAGCAGTTCTTC
TRBJ1-5,NA,few,TRBV12-3/TRBV12-4,CASSGQYNQPQHF,TGTGCCAGCAGTGGCCAGTACAATCAGCCCCAGCATTTT
TRBJ2-7,NA,many,TRBV4-1,CASSLDVTETYEQYF,TGCGCCAGCAGTCTGGACGTGACGGAGACCTACGAGCAGTACTTC
TRBJ2-7,NA,few,TRBV5-1,CASKVVQGTYEQYF,TGCGCCAGCAAGGTCGTGCAGGGAACCTACGAGCAGTACTTC
TRBJ2-3,NA,once,TRBV7-6,CASSFLQGRSDTQYF,TGTGCCAGCAGCTTTCTACAGGGGAGGTCGGATACGCAGTATTTT
TRBJ2-2,TRBD2,NA,TRBV4-3,CASSQEYGTSGVRGGELFF,TGCGCCAGCAGCCAAGAGTACGGAACTAGCGGGGTTCGGGGCGGGGAGCTGTTTTTT
TRBJ2-7,TRBD2,few,TRBV12-3/TRBV12-4,CASSLLAGVYEQYF,TGTGCCAGCAGTTTACTAGCGGGGGTTTACGAGCAGTACTTC
TRBJ2-2,NA,NA,TRBV5-1,CASSLERDTGELFF,TGCGCCAGCAGCTTGGAACGGGACACCGGGGAGCTGTTTTTT
TRBJ1-2,NA,NA,TRBV20-1,CSVPVGTVNYGYTF,TGCAGTGTCCCGGTCGGGACGGTGAACTATGGCTACACCTTC
TRBJ1-2,NA,once,TRBV20-1,CSARILGGPMYYGYTF,TGCAGTGCTAGGATTTTGGGAGGTCCTATGTACTATGGCTACACCTTC
TRBJ2-5,NA,few,TRBV7-6,CASSFEGFPETQYF,TGTGCCAGCAGCTTTGAAGGGTTCCCAGAGACCCAGTACTTC
TRBJ2-5,TRBD1,few,TRBV7-3,CASSSTGTGGTETQYF,TGTGCCAGCAGCTCAACAGGGACAGGGGGTACGGAGACCCAGTACTTC